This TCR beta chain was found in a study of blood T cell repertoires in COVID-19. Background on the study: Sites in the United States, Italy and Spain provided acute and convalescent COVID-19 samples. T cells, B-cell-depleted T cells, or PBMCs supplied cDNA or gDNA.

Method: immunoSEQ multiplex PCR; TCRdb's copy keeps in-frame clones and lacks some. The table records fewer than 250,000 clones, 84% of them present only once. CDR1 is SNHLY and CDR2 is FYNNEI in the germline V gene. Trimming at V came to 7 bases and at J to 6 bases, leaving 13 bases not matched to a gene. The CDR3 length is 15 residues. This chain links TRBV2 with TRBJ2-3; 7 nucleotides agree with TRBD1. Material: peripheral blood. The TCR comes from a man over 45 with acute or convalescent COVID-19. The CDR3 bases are TGTGCCAGCACCAGACAGGGTCTGGGAGTGGATACGCAGTATTTT. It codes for CASTRQGLGVDTQYF.